This TCR beta chain originates from a study of blood T cell repertoires in COVID-19. Study as a whole: Italy, Spain and the United States were the sources of the convalescent and acute COVID-19 samples. In each case, the material was cDNA or gDNA derived from T cells, B-cell-depleted T cells, or PBMCs.

Authors' data handling: From reference gene primer amplification, estimates of nucleated cell counts were derived. Assay: immunoSEQ multiplex PCR; the TCRdb copy retains only in-frame clones and omits some. V and J calls and clone size are copied from that table; D and trimming were computed from the DNA. This sample carries 260,000 or so clones, more than 70% of them seen once, and the ten largest clones take roughly 5.7%. V lost 7 bases to trimming and J lost 7 bases, with 17 bases between them. Per germline, CDR1 SNHLY and CDR2 FYNNEI. The CDR3 extends over 13 amino acids. This clonotype was sampled from an older man with acute or convalescent COVID-19. The specimen sequenced was peripheral blood. The chain links TRBV2 to TRBJ2-7, with unresolved D. CDR3 amino acids: CASTKPLRHEQYF. CDR3 bases: TGTGCCAGCACTAAACCCCTAAGACATGAGCAGTACTTC.